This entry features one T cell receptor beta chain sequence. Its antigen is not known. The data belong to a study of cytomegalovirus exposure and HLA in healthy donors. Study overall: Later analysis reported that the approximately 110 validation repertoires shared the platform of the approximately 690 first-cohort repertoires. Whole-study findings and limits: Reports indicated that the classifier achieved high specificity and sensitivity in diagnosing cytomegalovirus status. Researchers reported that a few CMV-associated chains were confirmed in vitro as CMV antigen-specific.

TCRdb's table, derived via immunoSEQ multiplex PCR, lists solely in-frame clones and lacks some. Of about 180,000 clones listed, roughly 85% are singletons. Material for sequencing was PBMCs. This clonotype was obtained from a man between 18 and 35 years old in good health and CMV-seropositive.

The CDR3 DNA reads as TGTGCCAGCAGCTTGGCCCGGGGATACTACGAGCAGTACTTC. This codes for CASSLARGYYEQYF. The chain recombines TRBV14 with TRBJ2-7; maybe TRBD2 (5 bases). This CDR3 contains 14 residues. V lost 5 bases, J lost 3 bases, and 14 bases lay in between. The V gene's germline CDR1 is SGHDN and CDR2 FVKESK.